This T cell receptor beta chain is from a study of blood T cell repertoires in COVID-19. Study information: Donors in the United States, Italy and Spain gave samples during acute or convalescent COVID-19.

Source study methods: Using reference gene primer amplification, nucleated cell counts were estimated. TCRdb's table, derived via immunoSEQ multiplex PCR, lists solely in-frame clones and lacks some. That table furnishes V, J and clone size, whereas the DNA furnished D and trimming. The sample lists 250,000 to 300,000 clones, about 90% occurring once. J lost 3 bases, V lost 1 base, and 8 bases had no gene match. The germline gives CDR1 LGHDT, CDR2 YNNKEL (reference sequence). This CDR3 region has 16 residues. This TCR came from a human donor in a cohort exposed to, infected with or recovered from COVID-19 (not recorded which). The donor label of this sample is uncertain. The chain employs TRBV3-1 (or the pseudogene TRBV3-2) and TRBJ2-5, with 7 bases matching TRBD2. Sequenced sample: PBMCs or T cells enriched from blood (not recorded which). For the CDR3, the DNA is TGTGCCAGCAGCCAAGGCCCCAACGCGGGGGAAGAGACCCAGTACTTC. It codes for CASSQGPNAGEETQYF.